This TCR beta chain appears in the sequencing data of a study of tumor-infiltrating lymphocytes in primary liver carcinoma. Whole-study context: Samples had roughly 3.5 to 7.5 million productive TCRbeta reads, comparable between tissue types.

This CDR3 region has 14 residues. CDR1 and CDR2 from the germline V gene are SGHNT and YYREEE (reference sequence). A primer in the constant region served to generate TCR beta cDNA from roughly 550 ng of total RNA. The TCR beta library was amplified through three nested multiplex PCR rounds in a modified ARM-PCR procedure. The first two PCR rounds used TRBV1-TRBV30 forward primers with a C-beta reverse primer, 9 to 10 cycles each. TCRdb ran MiXCR on the multiplex PCR reads and lists one entry per CDR3 protein. The sample holds approximately 190,000 distinct CDR3 sequences, roughly 80% seen once. Scientists recovered RNA and DNA together from around 20-30 mg of unsorted bulk tissue. Patients underwent surgical resection for primary liver carcinoma. Donors were untreated and chronically infected with HBV. About this clonotype itself: As the CDR3 is not closed by the conserved phenylalanine or tryptophan, this likely results from a read error.

This TCR was sampled from a man in his forties with primary liver carcinoma and hepatitis B virus infection. Sequenced sample: tumor tissue from primary liver carcinoma. The rearrangement links TRBV5-4 to TRBJ1-1, with unresolved D. The CDR3 DNA reads as TGTGCCAACAGCCCCGGACGGGAAGGAACTGAAGCTTTCTAT. Protein: CANSPGREGTEAFY.